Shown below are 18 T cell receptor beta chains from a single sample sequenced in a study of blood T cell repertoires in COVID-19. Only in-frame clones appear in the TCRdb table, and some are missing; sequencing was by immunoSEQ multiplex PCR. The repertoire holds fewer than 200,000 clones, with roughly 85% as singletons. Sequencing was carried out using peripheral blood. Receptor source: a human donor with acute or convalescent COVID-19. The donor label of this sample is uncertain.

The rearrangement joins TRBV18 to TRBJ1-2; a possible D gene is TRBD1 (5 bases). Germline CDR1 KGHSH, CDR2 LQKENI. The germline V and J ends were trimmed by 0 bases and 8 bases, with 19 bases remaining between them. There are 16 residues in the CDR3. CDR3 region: CASSPPFGREAEGYTF. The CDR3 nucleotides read TGTGCCAGCTCACCACCGTTCGGCAGGGAGGCTGAAGGCTACACCTTC.

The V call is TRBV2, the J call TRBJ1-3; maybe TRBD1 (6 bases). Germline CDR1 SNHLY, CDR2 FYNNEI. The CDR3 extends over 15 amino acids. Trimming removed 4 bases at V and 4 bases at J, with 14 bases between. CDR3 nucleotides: TGTGCCAGCAGTGCCCAGGGGCTGTCAGGAAACACCATATATTTT. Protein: CASSAQGLSGNTIYF. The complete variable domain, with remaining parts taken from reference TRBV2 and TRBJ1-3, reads EPEVTQTPSHQVTQMGQEVILRCVPISNHLYFYWYRQILGQKVEFLVSFYNNEISEKSEIFDDQFSVERPDGSNFTLKIRSTKLEDSAMYFCASSAQGLSGNTIYFGEGSWLTVV.

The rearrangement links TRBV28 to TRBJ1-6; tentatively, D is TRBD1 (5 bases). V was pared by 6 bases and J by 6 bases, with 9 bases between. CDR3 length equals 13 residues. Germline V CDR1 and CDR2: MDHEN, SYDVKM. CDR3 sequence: CASSGGGNSPLHF. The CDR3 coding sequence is TGTGCCAGCAGCGGGGGGGGTAATTCACCCCTCCACTTT.

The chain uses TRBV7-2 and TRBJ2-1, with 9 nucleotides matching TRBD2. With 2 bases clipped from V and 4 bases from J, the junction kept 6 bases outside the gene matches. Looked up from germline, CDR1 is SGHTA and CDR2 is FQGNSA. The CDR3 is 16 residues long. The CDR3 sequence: CASSLLGAGGYNEQFF. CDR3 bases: TGTGCCAGCAGCTTATTAGGAGCGGGGGGATACAATGAGCAGTTCTTC. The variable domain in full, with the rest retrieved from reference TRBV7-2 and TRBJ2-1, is GAGVSQSPSNKVTEKGKDVELRCDPISGHTALYWYRQSLGQGLEFLIYFQGNSAPDKSGLPSDRFSAERTGGSVSTLTIQRTQQEDSAVYLCASSLLGAGGYNEQFFGPGTRLTVL.

CDR3 in DNA: TGTGCCACCAGCGCAATGATGTGGGCAGAAGCGAACACCGGGGAGCTGTTTTTT. Its translation is CATSAMMWAEANTGELFF. This chain joins TRBV15 and TRBJ2-2; D unresolved. Germline CDR1 reads LNHNV; CDR2 reads YYDKDF (reference sequence). This CDR3 has 18 amino acids. V was clipped by 5 bases and J by 0 bases, with 19 bases between them.

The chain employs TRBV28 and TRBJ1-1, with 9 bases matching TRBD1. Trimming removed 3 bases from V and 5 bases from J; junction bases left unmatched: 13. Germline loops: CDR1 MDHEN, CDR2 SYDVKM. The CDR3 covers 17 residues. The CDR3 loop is CASSFNPTRTGETEAFF. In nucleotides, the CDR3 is TGTGCCAGCAGTTTTAACCCAACCAGGACAGGGGAGACTGAAGCTTTCTTT.

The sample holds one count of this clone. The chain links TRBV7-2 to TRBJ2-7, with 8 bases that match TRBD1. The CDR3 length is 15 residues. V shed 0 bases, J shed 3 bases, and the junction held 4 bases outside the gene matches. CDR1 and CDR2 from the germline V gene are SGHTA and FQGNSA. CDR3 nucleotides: TGTGCCAGCAGCTTAGCGACAGGGGAATACTACGAGCAGTACTTC. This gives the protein CASSLATGEYYEQYF.

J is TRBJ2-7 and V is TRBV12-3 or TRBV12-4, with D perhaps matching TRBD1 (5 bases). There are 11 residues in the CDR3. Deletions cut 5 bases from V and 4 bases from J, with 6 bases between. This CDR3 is CASSQGYEQYF. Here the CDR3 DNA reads TGTGCCAGCAGTCAGGGTTACGAGCAGTACTTC.

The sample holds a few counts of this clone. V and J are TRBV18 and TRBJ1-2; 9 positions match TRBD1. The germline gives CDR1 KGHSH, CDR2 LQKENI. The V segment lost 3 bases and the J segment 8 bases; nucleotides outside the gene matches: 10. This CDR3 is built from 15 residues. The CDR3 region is CASSPGQGPTEGYTF. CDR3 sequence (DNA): TGTGCCAGCTCACCGGGACAGGGACCCACGGAGGGCTACACCTTC.

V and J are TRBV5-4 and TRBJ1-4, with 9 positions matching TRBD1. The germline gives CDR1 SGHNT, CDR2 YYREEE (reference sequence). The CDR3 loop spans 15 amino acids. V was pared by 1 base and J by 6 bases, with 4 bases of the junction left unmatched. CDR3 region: CASSLSGTGYEKLFF. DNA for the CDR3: TGTGCCAGCAGCTTGTCCGGGACAGGGTATGAAAAACTGTTTTTT.

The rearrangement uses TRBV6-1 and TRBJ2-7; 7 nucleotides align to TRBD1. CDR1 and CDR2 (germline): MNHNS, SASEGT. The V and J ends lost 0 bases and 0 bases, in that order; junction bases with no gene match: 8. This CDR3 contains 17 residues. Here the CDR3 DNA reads TGTGCCAGCAGTGAAGCGCGGCAGGGGGTATCCTCCTACGAGCAGTACTTC. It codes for CASSEARQGVSSYEQYF.

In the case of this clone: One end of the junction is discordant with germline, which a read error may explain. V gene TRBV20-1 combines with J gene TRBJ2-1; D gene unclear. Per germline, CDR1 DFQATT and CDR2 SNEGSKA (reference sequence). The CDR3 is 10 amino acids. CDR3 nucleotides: TGCAGTGCCTCCGACAATGAGCAGTTCTTC. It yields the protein CSASDNEQFF.

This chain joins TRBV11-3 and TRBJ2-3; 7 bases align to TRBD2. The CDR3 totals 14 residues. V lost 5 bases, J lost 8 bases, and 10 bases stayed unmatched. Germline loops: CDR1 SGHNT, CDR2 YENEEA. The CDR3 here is CASSPTSGTGTQYF. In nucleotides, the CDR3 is TGTGCCAGCAGCCCAACAAGCGGGACCGGTACGCAGTATTTT.

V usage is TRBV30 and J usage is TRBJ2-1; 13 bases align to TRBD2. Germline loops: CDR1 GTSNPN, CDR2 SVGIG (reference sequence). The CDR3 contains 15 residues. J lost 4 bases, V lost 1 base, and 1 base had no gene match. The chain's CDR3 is CAWSGTSGRYNEQFF. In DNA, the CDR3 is TGTGCCTGGAGTGGGACTAGCGGGAGATACAATGAGCAGTTCTTC. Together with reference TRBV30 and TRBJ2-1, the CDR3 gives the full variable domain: SQTIHQWPATLVQPVGSPLSLECTVEGTSNPNLYWYRQAAGRGLQLLFYSVGIGQISSEVPQNLSASRPQDRQFILSSKKLLLSDSGFYLCAWSGTSGRYNEQFFGPGTRLTVL.

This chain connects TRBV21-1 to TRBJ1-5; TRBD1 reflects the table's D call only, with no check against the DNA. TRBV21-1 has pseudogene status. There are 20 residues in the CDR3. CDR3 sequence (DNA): TGTGCCAGCAGCAAAAAGAAAGATGAGTTAAGTGACAGGAGCAATCAGCCCCAGCATTTT. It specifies CASSKKKDELSDRSNQPQHF.

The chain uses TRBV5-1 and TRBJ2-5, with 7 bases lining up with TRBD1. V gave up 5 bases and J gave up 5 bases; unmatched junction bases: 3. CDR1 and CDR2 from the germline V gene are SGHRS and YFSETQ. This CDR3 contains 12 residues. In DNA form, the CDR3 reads TGCGCCAGCAGAACAGGGGTGGAGACCCAGTACTTC. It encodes CASRTGVETQYF.

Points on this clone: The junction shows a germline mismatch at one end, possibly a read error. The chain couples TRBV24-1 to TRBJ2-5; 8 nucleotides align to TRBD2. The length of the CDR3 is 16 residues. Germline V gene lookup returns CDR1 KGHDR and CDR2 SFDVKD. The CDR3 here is CATSNPEPGLEGLQNF. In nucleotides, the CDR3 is TGTGCCACCAGCAATCCCGAACCGGGACTAGAGGGACTCCAGAACTTC.

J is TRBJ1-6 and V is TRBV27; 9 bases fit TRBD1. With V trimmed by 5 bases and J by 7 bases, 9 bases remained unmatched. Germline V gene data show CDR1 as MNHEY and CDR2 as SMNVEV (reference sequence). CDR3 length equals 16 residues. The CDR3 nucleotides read TGTGCCAGCAGTCCTACCGGGACAGGGAGGAATTCACCCCTCCACTTT. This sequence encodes CASSPTGTGRNSPLHF.